Only a few counts were recorded for the clone carrying this T cell receptor (beta chain). The ends were cut back, 5 bases at V and 9 bases at J, with 23 bases in the middle. The length of the CDR3 is 16 residues. The germline V gene encodes CDR1 SNHLY and CDR2 FYNNEI. This sample was taken from a study of identical twins. TCRdb processed the 5' RACE reads anew with MiXCR; each CDR3 protein has one entry. The data show about 340,000 distinct CDR3 sequences, more than 9% seen once. This same sample was also part of a study on yellow fever vaccine responses in identical twins.

The sample taken for sequencing was CD8+ T cells sorted from blood. The sequence was obtained from a woman aged 18-29 years in good health. The chain employs TRBV2 and TRBJ2-1; D not certain. The CDR3 sequence is CASSILGFPISSEQFF. The CDR3 region has the DNA TGTGCCAGCAGTATTCTAGGTTTCCCTATTTCCAGTGAGCAGTTCTTC.